The rows below give T cell receptor beta chains drawn from one sample of a study of post-analysis software for immune sequencing data. TCRdb fed the PCR reads into MiXCR, producing one record per CDR3 protein. The sample consists of hundreds of thousands of distinct CDR3 sequences, over 45% of them appearing once. The material sequenced was blood. The source of these receptors is a girl aged 2-10 years with multiple sclerosis. CDR3s include the opening cysteine and the closing phenylalanine or tryptophan. D genes are given only for firm matches. A clone size is listed for some rows: how often the clone was seen (once, few, many), or a class if it is expanded.

clone size: .; V gene: TRBV6-5; CDR3 length: 13; D gene: .; J gene: TRBJ2-5; CDR3 DNA: TGTGCCAGCAGGCCCCCTGAGAGTGAGGCCCAGTACTTC; CDR3 protein: CASRPPESEAQYF
clone size: few; V gene: TRBV7-2; CDR3 length: 14; D gene: .; J gene: TRBJ1-2; CDR3 DNA: TGTGCCAGCAGCTCACCGACAGCTAACTATGGCTACACCTTC; CDR3 protein: CASSSPTANYGYTF
clone size: few; V gene: TRBV5-5; CDR3 length: 12; D gene: .; J gene: TRBJ2-7; CDR3 DNA: TGTGCCAGCAGCATAATAACGTACGAGCAGTACTTC; CDR3 protein: CASSIITYEQYF
clone size: .; V gene: TRBV7-2; CDR3 length: 16; D gene: TRBD2; J gene: TRBJ2-3; CDR3 DNA: TGTGCCAGCAGCTTAGTTTTCGGGGGAGGGGCAGATACGCAGTATTTT; CDR3 protein: CASSLVFGGGADTQYF
clone size: .; V gene: TRBV20-1; CDR3 length: 13; D gene: .; J gene: TRBJ2-3; CDR3 DNA: TGCAGTGCTAGTGAAGTCTTGGGGGGTACGCAGTATTTT; CDR3 protein: CSASEVLGGTQYF
clone size: .; V gene: TRBV29-1; CDR3 length: 12; D gene: .; J gene: TRBJ2-5; CDR3 DNA: TGCAGCGATCAACAGGGAACAGAGCCCCAGTACTTC; CDR3 protein: CSDQQGTEPQYF
clone size: .; V gene: TRBV12-3/TRBV12-4; CDR3 length: 14; D gene: .; J gene: TRBJ2-3; CDR3 DNA: TGTGCCAGCAGCTCCCTAGAGGGCACAGATACGCAGTATTTT; CDR3 protein: CASSSLEGTDTQYF
clone size: .; V gene: TRBV6-1; CDR3 length: 15; D gene: TRBD1; J gene: TRBJ1-5; CDR3 DNA: TGTGCCAGCAGCGACCGGGACAGGGGTAATCAGCCCCAGCATTTT; CDR3 protein: CASSDRDRGNQPQHF
clone size: few; V gene: TRBV7-3; CDR3 length: 13; D gene: .; J gene: TRBJ2-2; CDR3 DNA: TGTGCCAGCAGCTTTACGAACACCGGGGAGCTGTTTTTT; CDR3 protein: CASSFTNTGELFF
clone size: .; V gene: TRBV5-6; CDR3 length: 17; D gene: .; J gene: TRBJ2-1; CDR3 DNA: TGTGCCAGCAGCTTGTATCCTGGGGGGCGTCAGGACAATGAGCAGTTCTTC; CDR3 protein: CASSLYPGGRQDNEQFF
clone size: .; V gene: TRBV4-1; CDR3 length: 16; D gene: .; J gene: TRBJ1-2; CDR3 DNA: TGCGCCAGCAGCCAACCGGGGGGGAAAGAGGGCTATGGCTACACCTTC; CDR3 protein: CASSQPGGKEGYGYTF
clone size: .; V gene: TRBV3-1; CDR3 length: 12; D gene: .; J gene: TRBJ2-1; CDR3 DNA: TGTGCCAGCAGCCACACAGGGAATGAGCAGTTCTTC; CDR3 protein: CASSHTGNEQFF
clone size: .; V gene: TRBV25-1; CDR3 length: 11; D gene: .; J gene: TRBJ2-7; CDR3 DNA: TGTGCCAGCGTGACAGGGACTGAGCAGTACTTC; CDR3 protein: CASVTGTEQYF
clone size: few; V gene: TRBV20-1; CDR3 length: 14; D gene: TRBD1; J gene: TRBJ1-2; CDR3 DNA: TGCAGTGCACAGACAGGGGGCGTTAACTATGGCTACACCTTC; CDR3 protein: CSAQTGGVNYGYTF
clone size: .; V gene: TRBV3-1; CDR3 length: 16; D gene: .; J gene: TRBJ2-1; CDR3 DNA: TGTGCCAGCAGCCAAGTTGGGCAGGGGCCTTACAATGAGCAGTTCTTC; CDR3 protein: CASSQVGQGPYNEQFF
clone size: .; V gene: TRBV24-1; CDR3 length: 20; D gene: TRBD1; J gene: TRBJ2-1; CDR3 DNA: TGTGCCACCAGTGCTACCGGGGGGACAGGGATGATACCTTTTGAAAATGAGCAGTTCTTC; CDR3 protein: CATSATGGTGMIPFENEQFF
clone size: .; V gene: TRBV5-1; CDR3 length: 16; D gene: .; J gene: TRBJ2-1; CDR3 DNA: TGCGCCAGCAGCTTGGTCGGGGGCCCCTTGACCGATGAGCAGTTCTTC; CDR3 protein: CASSLVGGPLTDEQFF
clone size: .; V gene: TRBV7-9; CDR3 length: 13; D gene: .; J gene: TRBJ1-1; CDR3 DNA: TGTGCCAGCAGCTTAGACCTGACGTCGGAAGCTTTCTTT; CDR3 protein: CASSLDLTSEAFF
clone size: .; V gene: TRBV2; CDR3 length: 16; D gene: .; J gene: TRBJ2-3; CDR3 DNA: TGTGCCAGCGGTTCCGATGGCCTGCTCGGCACAGATACGCAGTATTTT; CDR3 protein: CASGSDGLLGTDTQYF
clone size: once; V gene: TRBV29-1; CDR3 length: 13; D gene: .; J gene: TRBJ1-2; CDR3 DNA: TGCAGCGTTGAAATGTATATCGGGGGCGGCTACACCTTC; CDR3 protein: CSVEMYIGGGYTF
clone size: .; V gene: TRBV4-3; CDR3 length: 15; D gene: .; J gene: TRBJ1-1; CDR3 DNA: TGCGCCAGCAGCCAGTCTCAGGGTTATGGAACTGAAGCTTTCTTT; CDR3 protein: CASSQSQGYGTEAFF
clone size: once; V gene: TRBV29-1; CDR3 length: 12; D gene: TRBD1; J gene: TRBJ2-4; CDR3 DNA: TGCAGCGTCATCCGGGACAGAAACATTCAGTACTTC; CDR3 protein: CSVIRDRNIQYF
clone size: .; V gene: TRBV12-3/TRBV12-4; CDR3 length: 14; D gene: .; J gene: TRBJ2-4; CDR3 DNA: TGTGCCAGCAGCTTTTCAGGGGCCAAAAACATTCAGTACTTC; CDR3 protein: CASSFSGAKNIQYF